The sample holds many counts of the clone carrying this T cell receptor beta chain. Its antigen is undetermined. Time point meaning: longitudinal time-point 2. CDR1 is LNHNV, CDR2 YYDKDF, per germline (reference sequence). CDR3 size: 14 residues. Trimming took 6 bases from V and 1 from J, leaving 13 bases between them. This entry is derived from a study of neurological immune-mediated disorders. Findings and limits, study-wide: It was the repertoires of 18 of 34 multiple sclerosis patients that phylogenetic grouping placed in one related-CDR3 cluster, which is a possible signature.

TCRdb passed the 5' RACE reads through MiXCR, listing each CDR3 protein once. The table has 65,000 to 95,000 distinct CDR3 sequences, about 5.6% seen once. The chain employs TRBV15 and TRBJ2-7; weak D call: TRBD1 (6 bases). The TCR sequence derives from a woman aged 60 to 75 with multiple sclerosis. Sequenced: PBMCs. The CDR3 nucleotides are TGTGCCACCAGGGGGGCCAGGGATTCCTACGAGCAGTACTTC. It is translated as CATRGARDSYEQYF.